Listed below are T cell receptor beta chains from one sample, sequenced in a study of control samples from healthy donors and cancer patients. Sequenced by immunoSEQ multiplex PCR; TCRdb stores in-frame clones only, minus some. The sample shows roughly 200,000 clones, and around 2% sits with its ten largest clones. Sequenced material: blood. The receptors derive from a woman aged 25-40 years in good health. The CDR3 runs from the conserved cysteine through the conserved F or W. The D gene is left open where the match is weak.

V,D,J,DNA,CDR3
TRBV19,NA,TRBJ1-1,TGTGCCAGTACCCTGGGAGGGGCTGGGAACACTGAAGCTTTCTTT,CASTLGGAGNTEAFF
TRBV29-1,NA,TRBJ1-4,TGCAGCGTTTCCAAGACAGCAACTAATGAAAAACTGTTTTTT,CSVSKTATNEKLFF
TRBV7-9,NA,TRBJ1-1,TGTGCCAGCAGCTCTTATGAGGGGCTGATGAACACTGAAGCTTTCTTT,CASSSYEGLMNTEAFF
TRBV28,TRBD1,TRBJ2-7,TGTGCCAGCAGCAGAAATGGACAGGGACTCTCCTACGAGCAGTACTTC,CASSRNGQGLSYEQYF
TRBV28,NA,TRBJ1-6,TGTGCCAGCATTTCCGGGTCCTATAATTCACCCCTCCACTTT,CASISGSYNSPLHF
TRBV12-5,NA,TRBJ1-2,TGTGCTAGTGGATCTTATCCGGGACACGTTCTCGGAGGCTACACCTTC,CASGSYPGHVLGGYTF
TRBV7-7,NA,TRBJ2-7,TGTGCTAGCAGCCTGGACGGTGACTACGAGCAGTACTTC,CASSLDGDYEQYF
TRBV28,TRBD2,TRBJ2-5,TGTGCCAGCAGTTTCTTACCTAGCGGATCGAAAGAGACCCAGTACTTC,CASSFLPSGSKETQYF
TRBV5-1,NA,TRBJ1-2,TGCGCCAGTGGGGTAATGGCACAGGTGATATTCCCCTATGGCTACACCTTC,CASGVMAQVIFPYGYTF
TRBV4-1,TRBD1,TRBJ1-4,TGCGCCAGCAGCCAACCCCGAGACAGGGGTAATGAAAAACTGTTTTTT,CASSQPRDRGNEKLFF
TRBV9,NA,TRBJ1-2,TGTGCCAGCAGCGCTGGGGCCTCAGGCTACACCTTC,CASSAGASGYTF
TRBV28,NA,TRBJ1-1,TGTGCCAGCAGTTTAGGTTCAGGATGGGTTATGAACACTGAAGCTTTCTTT,CASSLGSGWVMNTEAFF
TRBV7-2,NA,TRBJ1-2,TGTGCCAGCAGCTTAGACACTCGGTGGGTTGGCTACACCTTC,CASSLDTRWVGYTF
TRBV29-1,NA,TRBJ1-2,TGCAGCGTTGTCCCCGAGGGACGGACGACCTTC,CSVVPEGRTTF
TRBV28,NA,TRBJ2-7,TGTGCCAGCAGTTTGCCCAGCGGAACCTACGAGCAGTACTTC,CASSLPSGTYEQYF
TRBV14,NA,TRBJ1-2,TGTGCCAGCAGCCAAGGAGGGTTTGGCTACACCTTC,CASSQGGFGYTF
TRBV6-1,NA,TRBJ1-1,TGTGCCAGCAGTGAACTGGACAGACTAGCCAACACTGAAGCTTTCTTT,CASSELDRLANTEAFF
TRBV3-1/TRBV3-2,TRBD2,TRBJ2-3,TGTGCCAGCAGCCGTCTTGCGGGGGGGCCGGCTAGCACAGATACGCAGTATTTT,CASSRLAGGPASTDTQYF
TRBV5-1,NA,TRBJ1-5,TGCGCCAGCAGCTTGGACGGCGGGTATCAGCCCCAGCATTTT,CASSLDGGYQPQHF
TRBV7-9,NA,TRBJ2-7,TGTGCCAGCAGCCCTCACGGGTCCTACGAGCAGTACTTC,CASSPHGSYEQYF
TRBV4-1,TRBD1,TRBJ2-1,TGCGCCAGCAGCCAAGACTTGGGGACAGGGTCGGGTGAGCAGTTCTTC,CASSQDLGTGSGEQFF
TRBV9,TRBD2,TRBJ2-3,TGTGCCAGCAGCGCTCTGGGACTAGCGGTGACAGATACGCAGTATTTT,CASSALGLAVTDTQYF
TRBV28,NA,TRBJ1-2,TGTGCCAGCAGTTTACCGGGACACTATGGCTACACCTTC,CASSLPGHYGYTF
TRBV15,NA,TRBJ1-5,TGTGCCACCAGCACTACCCGAGTCGGAAATCAGCCCCAGCATTTT,CATSTTRVGNQPQHF
TRBV7-9,NA,TRBJ1-4,TGTGCCAGCAGCTTAGCGTCTGTCGCGGGGGAAAAACTGTTTTTT,CASSLASVAGEKLFF
TRBV5-1,NA,TRBJ2-7,TGCGCCAGCAGGGCGGACAGCCGCTACGAGCAGTACTTC,CASRADSRYEQYF
TRBV5-4,TRBD1,TRBJ2-7,TGTGCCAGCAGCACGGACAGGGGATCCTACGAGCAGTACTTC,CASSTDRGSYEQYF
TRBV7-9,TRBD1,TRBJ1-6,TGTGCCAGCAGCTTAGCCGGGACAGGGGAAGTTAAGGGATATTCACCCCTCCACTTT,CASSLAGTGEVKGYSPLHF
TRBV7-9,NA,TRBJ1-2,TGTGCCAGCAGCTTAGCGGGGCAGGGGCTCTATGGCTACACCTTC,CASSLAGQGLYGYTF
TRBV9,NA,TRBJ2-6,TGTGCCAGCAGCGCCCTCAGGTTAACTGGGGCCAACGTCCTGACTTTC,CASSALRLTGANVLTF
TRBV6-6,NA,TRBJ2-2,TGTGCCAGCAGCCGACAGAAGAACACCGGGGAGCTGTTTTTT,CASSRQKNTGELFF
TRBV7-8,NA,TRBJ2-1,TGTGCCAGCAGCGAAACTAGCAAGTTCAGTGAGCAGTTCTTC,CASSETSKFSEQFF
TRBV7-2,NA,TRBJ2-6,TGTGCCAGCAGCTTAGTCGGCCCTGGGGCCAACGTCCTGACTTTC,CASSLVGPGANVLTF
TRBV18,NA,TRBJ2-1,TGTGCCAGCTCACCGCGATCCTGGGATGAGCAGTTCTTC,CASSPRSWDEQFF
TRBV5-5,TRBD1,TRBJ1-1,TGTGCCAGCAGCCTGGGCCCAGGGGGGACTGAAGCTTTCTTT,CASSLGPGGTEAFF
TRBV7-2,NA,TRBJ2-7,TGTGCCAGCAGCTTAGGAGTTAGGGAGCAGTACTTC,CASSLGVREQYF
TRBV27,NA,TRBJ2-2,TGTGCCAGCAGTTTATATTGGGGTTCCGGGGAGCTGTTTTTT,CASSLYWGSGELFF
TRBV6-5,NA,TRBJ2-7,TGTGCCAGCAGACCGACAGGATTCTACGAGCAGTACTTC,CASRPTGFYEQYF